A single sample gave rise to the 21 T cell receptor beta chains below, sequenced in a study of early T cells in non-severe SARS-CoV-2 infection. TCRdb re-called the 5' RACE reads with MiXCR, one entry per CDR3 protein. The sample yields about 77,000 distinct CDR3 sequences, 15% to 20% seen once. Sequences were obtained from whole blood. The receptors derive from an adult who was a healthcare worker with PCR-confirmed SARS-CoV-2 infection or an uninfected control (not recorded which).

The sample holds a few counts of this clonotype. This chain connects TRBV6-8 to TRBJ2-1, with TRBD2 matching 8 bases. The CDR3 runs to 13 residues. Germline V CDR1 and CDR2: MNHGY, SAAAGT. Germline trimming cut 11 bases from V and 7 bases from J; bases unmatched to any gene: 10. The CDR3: CAGSSGLENEQFF. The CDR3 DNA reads TGTGCCGGGTCCTCGGGACTAGAGAATGAGCAGTTCTTC.

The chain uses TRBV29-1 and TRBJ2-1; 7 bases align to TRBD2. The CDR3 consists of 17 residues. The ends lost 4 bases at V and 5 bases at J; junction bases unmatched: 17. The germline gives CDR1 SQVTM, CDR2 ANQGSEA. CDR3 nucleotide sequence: TGCAGCGTTGGAGTACACGGGGAGGGCCTAATCAACAATGAGCAGTTCTTC. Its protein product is CSVGVHGEGLINNEQFF.

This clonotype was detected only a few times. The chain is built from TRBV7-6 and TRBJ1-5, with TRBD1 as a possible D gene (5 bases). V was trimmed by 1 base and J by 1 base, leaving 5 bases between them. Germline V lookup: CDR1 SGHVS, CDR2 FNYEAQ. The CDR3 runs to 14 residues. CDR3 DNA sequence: TGTGCCAGCAGCTTAGGGGACAGCAATCAGCCCCAGCATTTT. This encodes CASSLGDSNQPQHF.

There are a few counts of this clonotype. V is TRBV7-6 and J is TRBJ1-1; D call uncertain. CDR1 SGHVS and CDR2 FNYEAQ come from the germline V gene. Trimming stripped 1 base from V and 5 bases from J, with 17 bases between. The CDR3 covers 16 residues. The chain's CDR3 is CASSLDVTSVGTEAFF. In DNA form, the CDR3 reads TGTGCCAGCAGCTTAGACGTAACTTCAGTCGGGACTGAAGCTTTCTTT.

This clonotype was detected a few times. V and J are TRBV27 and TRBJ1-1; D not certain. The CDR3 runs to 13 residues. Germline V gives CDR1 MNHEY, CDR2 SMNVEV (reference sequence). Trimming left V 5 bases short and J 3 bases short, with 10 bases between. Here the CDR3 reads CASSLNRDTEAFF. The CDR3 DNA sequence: TGTGCCAGCAGTCTCAACCGGGACACTGAAGCTTTCTTT.

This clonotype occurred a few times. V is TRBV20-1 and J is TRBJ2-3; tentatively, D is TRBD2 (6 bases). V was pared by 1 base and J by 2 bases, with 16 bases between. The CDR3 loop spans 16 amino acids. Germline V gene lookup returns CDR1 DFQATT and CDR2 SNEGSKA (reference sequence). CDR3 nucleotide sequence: TGCAGTGCTAGAGTCGCCTTGGGACTCGTCACAGATACGCAGTATTTT. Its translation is CSARVALGLVTDTQYF.

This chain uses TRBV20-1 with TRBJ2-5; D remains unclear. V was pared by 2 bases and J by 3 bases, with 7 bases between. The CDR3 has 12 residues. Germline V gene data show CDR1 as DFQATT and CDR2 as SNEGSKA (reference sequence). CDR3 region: CSARSGKETQYF. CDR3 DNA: TGCAGTGCTAGAAGTGGGAAAGAGACCCAGTACTTC.

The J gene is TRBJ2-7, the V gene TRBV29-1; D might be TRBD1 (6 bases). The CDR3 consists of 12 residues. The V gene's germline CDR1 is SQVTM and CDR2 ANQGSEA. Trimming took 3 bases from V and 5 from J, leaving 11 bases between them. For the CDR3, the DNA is TGCAGCGTTGATATGGGGGCGGACGAGCAGTACTTC. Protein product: CSVDMGADEQYF.

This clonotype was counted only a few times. CDR3 protein: CASSLKQGGEKLFF. The CDR3 bases are TGTGCCAGCAGCTTAAAGCAGGGAGGGGAAAAACTGTTTTTT. V and J are TRBV7-2 and TRBJ1-4; D possibly corresponds to TRBD1 (5 bases). V was shortened by 2 bases and J by 8 bases, with 12 bases between the two germline ends. Germline V gene sequence: CDR1 SGHTA, CDR2 FQGNSA. CDR3 length: 14 amino acids.

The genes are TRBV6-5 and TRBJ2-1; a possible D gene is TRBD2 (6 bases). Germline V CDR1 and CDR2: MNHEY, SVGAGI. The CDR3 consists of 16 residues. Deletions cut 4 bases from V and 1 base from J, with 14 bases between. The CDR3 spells CASSFAGWRSYNEQFF. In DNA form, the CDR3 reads TGTGCCAGCAGTTTCGCGGGGTGGAGGTCCTACAATGAGCAGTTCTTC.

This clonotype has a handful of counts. The DNA of the CDR3 is TGTGCCAGCAGTTCTAGCGGGAGGGGGGTCTACGAGCAGTACTTC. Amino acids: CASSSSGRGVYEQYF. This chain uses TRBV6-6 with TRBJ2-7, with 12 bases fitting TRBD2. From germline, CDR1 is MNHNY and CDR2 SVGAGI (reference sequence). The CDR3 runs to 15 residues. J was trimmed by 3 bases and V by 4 bases; bases with no gene match: 4.

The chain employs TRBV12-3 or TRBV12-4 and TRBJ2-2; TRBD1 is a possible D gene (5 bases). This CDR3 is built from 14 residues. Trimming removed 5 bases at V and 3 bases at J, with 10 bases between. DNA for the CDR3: TGTGCCAGCAGTATACGACAGTACACCGGGGAGCTGTTTTTT. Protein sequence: CASSIRQYTGELFF.

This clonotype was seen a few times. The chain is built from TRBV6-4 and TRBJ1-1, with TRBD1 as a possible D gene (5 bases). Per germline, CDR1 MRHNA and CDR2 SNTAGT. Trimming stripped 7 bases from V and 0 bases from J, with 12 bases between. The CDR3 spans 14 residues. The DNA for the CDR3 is TGTGCCAGCACCTTACAGGTTCTGAACACTGAAGCTTTCTTT. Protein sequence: CASTLQVLNTEAFF.

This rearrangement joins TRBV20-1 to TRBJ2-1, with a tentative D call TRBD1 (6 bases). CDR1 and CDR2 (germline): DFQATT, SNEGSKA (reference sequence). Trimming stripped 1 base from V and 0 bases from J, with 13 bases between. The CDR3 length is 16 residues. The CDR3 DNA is TGCAGTGCTAGAGTTCCAGGGGCCGCCTCCTACAATGAGCAGTTCTTC. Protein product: CSARVPGAASYNEQFF.

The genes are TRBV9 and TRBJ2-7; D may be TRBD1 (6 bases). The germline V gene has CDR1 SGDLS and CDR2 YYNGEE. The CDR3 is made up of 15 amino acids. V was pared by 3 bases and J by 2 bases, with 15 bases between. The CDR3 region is CASSAGSGVPYEQYF. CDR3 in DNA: TGTGCCAGCAGCGCCGGCTCAGGGGTCCCCTACGAGCAGTACTTC.

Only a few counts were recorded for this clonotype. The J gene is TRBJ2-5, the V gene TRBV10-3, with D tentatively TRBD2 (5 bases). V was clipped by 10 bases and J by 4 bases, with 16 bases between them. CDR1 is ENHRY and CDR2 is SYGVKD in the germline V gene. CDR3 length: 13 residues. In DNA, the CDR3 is TGTGCCACGGAAGAGGGAGCAGCAGAGACCCAGTACTTC. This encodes CATEEGAAETQYF.

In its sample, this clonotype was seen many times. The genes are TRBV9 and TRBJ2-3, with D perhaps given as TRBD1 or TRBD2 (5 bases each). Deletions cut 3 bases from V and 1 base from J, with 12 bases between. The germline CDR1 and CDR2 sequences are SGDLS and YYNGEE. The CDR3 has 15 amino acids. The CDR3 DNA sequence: TGTGCCAGCAGCGGGCTCGGGGCTGGCACAGATACGCAGTATTTT. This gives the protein CASSGLGAGTDTQYF. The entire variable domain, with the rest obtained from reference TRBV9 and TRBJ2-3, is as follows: DSGVTQTPKHLITATGQRVTLRCSPRSGDLSVYWYQQSLDQGLQFLIQYYNGEERAKGNILERFSAQQFPDLHSELNLSSLELGDSALYFCASSGLGAGTDTQYFGPGTRLTVL.

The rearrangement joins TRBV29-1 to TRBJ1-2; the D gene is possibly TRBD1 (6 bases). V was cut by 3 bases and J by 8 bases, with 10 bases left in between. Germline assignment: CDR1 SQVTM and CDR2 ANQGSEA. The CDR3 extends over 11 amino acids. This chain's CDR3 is CSVDPGVGYTF. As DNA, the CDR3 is TGCAGCGTTGATCCAGGGGTAGGCTACACCTTC.

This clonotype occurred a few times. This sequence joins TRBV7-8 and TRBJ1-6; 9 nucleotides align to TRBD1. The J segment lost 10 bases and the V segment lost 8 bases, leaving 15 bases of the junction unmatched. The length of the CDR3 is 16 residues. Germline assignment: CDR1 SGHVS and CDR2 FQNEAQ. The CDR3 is CASDQPGGQGNSPLHF. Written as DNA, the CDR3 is TGTGCCAGCGACCAACCCGGGGGACAGGGTAACTCACCCCTCCACTTT.

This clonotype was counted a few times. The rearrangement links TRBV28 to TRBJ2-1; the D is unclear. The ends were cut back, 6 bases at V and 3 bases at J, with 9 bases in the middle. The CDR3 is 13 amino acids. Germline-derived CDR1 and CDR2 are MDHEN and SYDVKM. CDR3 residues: CASSTIFYNEQFF. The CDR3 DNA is TGTGCCAGCAGCACTATATTCTACAATGAGCAGTTCTTC. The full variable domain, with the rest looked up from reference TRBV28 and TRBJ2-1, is DVKVTQSSRYLVKRTGEKVFLECVQDMDHENMFWYRQDPGLGLRLIYFSYDVKMKEKGDIPEGYSVSREKKERFSLILESASTNQTSMYLCASSTIFYNEQFFGPGTRLTVL.

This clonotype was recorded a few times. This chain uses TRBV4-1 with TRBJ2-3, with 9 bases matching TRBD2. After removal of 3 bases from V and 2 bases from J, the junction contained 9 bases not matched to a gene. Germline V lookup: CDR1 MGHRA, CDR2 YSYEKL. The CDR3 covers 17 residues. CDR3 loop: CASSQAPSGTYTDTQYF. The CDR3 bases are TGCGCCAGCAGCCAGGCGCCTAGCGGGACCTACACAGATACGCAGTATTTT.